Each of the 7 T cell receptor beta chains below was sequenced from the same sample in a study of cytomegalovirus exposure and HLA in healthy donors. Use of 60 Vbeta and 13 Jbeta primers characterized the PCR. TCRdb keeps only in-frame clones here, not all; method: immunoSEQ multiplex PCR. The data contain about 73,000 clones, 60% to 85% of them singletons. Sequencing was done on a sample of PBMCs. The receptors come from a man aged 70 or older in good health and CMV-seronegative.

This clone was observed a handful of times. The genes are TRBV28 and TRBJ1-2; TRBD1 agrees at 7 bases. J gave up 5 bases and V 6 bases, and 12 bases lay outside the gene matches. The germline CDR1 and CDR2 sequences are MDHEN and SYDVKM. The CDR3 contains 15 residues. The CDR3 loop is CASREDGTAKYGYTF. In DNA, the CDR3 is TGTGCCAGCAGGGAGGACGGGACAGCAAAATATGGCTACACCTTC.

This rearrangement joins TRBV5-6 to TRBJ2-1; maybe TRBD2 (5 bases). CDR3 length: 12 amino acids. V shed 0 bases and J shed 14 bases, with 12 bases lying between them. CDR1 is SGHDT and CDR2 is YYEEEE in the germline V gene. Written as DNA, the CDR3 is TGTGCCAGCAGCTTGGTCGGACGAGCGGAGTTCTTC. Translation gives CASSLVGRAEFF.

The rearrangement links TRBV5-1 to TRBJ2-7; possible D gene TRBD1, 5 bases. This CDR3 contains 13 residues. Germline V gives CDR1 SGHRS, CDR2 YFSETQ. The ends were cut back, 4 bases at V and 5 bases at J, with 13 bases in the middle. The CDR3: CASSLQGIDEQYF. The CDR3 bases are TGCGCCAGCAGCCTGCAGGGAATTGACGAGCAGTACTTC.

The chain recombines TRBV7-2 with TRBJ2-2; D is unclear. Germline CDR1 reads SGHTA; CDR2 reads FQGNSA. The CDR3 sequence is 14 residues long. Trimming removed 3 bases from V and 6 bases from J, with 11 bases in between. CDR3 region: CASSLHVDSGELFF. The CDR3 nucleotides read TGTGCCAGCAGCTTGCATGTAGATTCCGGGGAGCTGTTTTTT.

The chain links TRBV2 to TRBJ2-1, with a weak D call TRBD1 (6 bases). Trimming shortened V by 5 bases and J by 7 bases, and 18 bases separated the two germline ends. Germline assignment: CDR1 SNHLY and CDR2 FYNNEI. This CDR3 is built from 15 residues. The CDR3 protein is CASSRYREQSNEQFF. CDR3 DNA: TGTGCCAGCAGTCGGTACAGGGAACAATCAAATGAGCAGTTCTTC.

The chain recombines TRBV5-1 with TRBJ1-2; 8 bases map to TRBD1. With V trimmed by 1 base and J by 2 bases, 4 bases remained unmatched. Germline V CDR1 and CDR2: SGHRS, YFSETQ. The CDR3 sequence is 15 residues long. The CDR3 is CASSLQTGVNYGYTF. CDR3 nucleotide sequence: TGCGCCAGCAGCTTGCAGACAGGGGTAAACTATGGCTACACCTTC.

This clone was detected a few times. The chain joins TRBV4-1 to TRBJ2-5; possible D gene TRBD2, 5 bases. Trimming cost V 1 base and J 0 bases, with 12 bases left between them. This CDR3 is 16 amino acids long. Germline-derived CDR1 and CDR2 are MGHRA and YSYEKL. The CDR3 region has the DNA TGCGCCAGCAGCCAAGTCGGACCGGGAAACCAAGAGACCCAGTACTTC. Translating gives CASSQVGPGNQETQYF.